Shown below are 26 T cell receptor beta chains from a single sample sequenced in a study of CD8 T cells in ankylosing spondylitis. TCRdb fed the 5' RACE reads into MiXCR, producing one record per CDR3 protein. The data hold about 260,000 distinct CDR3 sequences, with roughly 20% observed a single time. The sample was blood, either unsorted or a sorted T cell fraction (not recorded which). Source of these receptors: a male donor with ankylosing spondylitis or in good health (not recorded which).

The sample holds many counts of this clonotype. In nucleotides, the CDR3 is TGTGCCAGCAGCTCCCCTGCGGGCCGCAATCAGCCCCAGCATTTT. It encodes CASSSPAGRNQPQHF. The rearrangement uses TRBV12-3 or TRBV12-4 and TRBJ1-5; D is uncertain. CDR3 size: 15 residues. V gave up 6 bases and J gave up 2 bases, with 14 bases separating them.

This clonotype was recorded at least ten times. This chain connects TRBV9 to TRBJ2-1; D not resolved. The CDR3 is 12 residues long. Trimming stripped 3 bases from V and 0 bases from J, with 1 base between. Germline V gene lookup returns CDR1 SGDLS and CDR2 YYNGEE. CDR3: CASSASYNEQFF. Here the CDR3 DNA reads TGTGCCAGCAGCGCCTCCTACAATGAGCAGTTCTTC. The whole variable domain, remainder taken from reference TRBV9 and TRBJ2-1, is DSGVTQTPKHLITATGQRVTLRCSPRSGDLSVYWYQQSLDQGLQFLIQYYNGEERAKGNILERFSAQQFPDLHSELNLSSLELGDSALYFCASSASYNEQFFGPGTRLTVL.

This clonotype has more than one count but fewer than ten. V usage is TRBV24-1 and J usage is TRBJ2-3, with D hard to call. Trimming removed 4 bases at V and 3 bases at J, with 7 bases between. This CDR3 spans 13 amino acids. Germline V gene sequence: CDR1 KGHDR, CDR2 SFDVKD. The DNA for the CDR3 is TGTGCCACCAGTGAGGCTAGGACAGATACGCAGTATTTT. Amino acids: CATSEARTDTQYF.

The chain has TRBV10-3 and TRBJ1-4; D ambiguous. Trimming stripped 0 bases from V and 0 bases from J, with 5 bases between. Germline V gene data show CDR1 as ENHRY and CDR2 as SYGVKD. This CDR3 is built from 15 residues. CDR3 sequence reads: CAISESPTTNEKLFF. The DNA for the CDR3 is TGTGCCATCAGTGAGTCGCCCACAACTAATGAAAAACTGTTTTTT.

This clonotype was detected a few times. This sequence joins TRBV5-1 and TRBJ1-1; 8 nucleotides line up with TRBD1. The J segment lost 2 bases and the V segment lost 4 bases, leaving 13 bases of the junction unmatched. CDR1 and CDR2 (germline): SGHRS, YFSETQ. The CDR3 has 17 amino acids. The CDR3 coding sequence is TGCGCCAGCAGCACGGTGACAGGGGTCGGATTAAACACTGAAGCTTTCTTT. The encoded protein is CASSTVTGVGLNTEAFF.

The table lists this clonotype with a few counts. The chain joins TRBV6-2 or TRBV6-3 to TRBJ1-2; TRBD1 agrees at 7 bases. V dropped 6 bases and J dropped 3; count of bases not matched to a gene: 10. CDR1 and CDR2 from the germline V gene are MNHEY and SVGEGT. The CDR3 extends over 15 amino acids. This chain's CDR3 is CASRADRAGDYGYTF. The CDR3, as DNA: TGTGCCAGCAGAGCAGACAGGGCGGGAGACTATGGCTACACCTTC.

This clonotype has a count of ten or more. V gene TRBV5-1 combines with J gene TRBJ2-4; a weak D match, TRBD1 (5 bases). The ends were cut back, 0 bases at V and 0 bases at J, with 7 bases in the middle. The CDR3 runs 15 residues. Germline V gene lookup returns CDR1 SGHRS and CDR2 YFSETQ. The CDR3 region is CASSLEGLAKNIQYF. CDR3 nucleotides: TGCGCCAGCAGCTTGGAGGGGTTAGCCAAAAACATTCAGTACTTC. The variable domain in full, with the rest retrieved from reference TRBV5-1 and TRBJ2-4, is KAGVTQTPRYLIKTRGQQVTLSCSPISGHRSVSWYQQTPGQGLQFLFEYFSETQRNKGNFPGRFSGRQFSNSRSEMNVSTLELGDSALYLCASSLEGLAKNIQYFGAGTRLSVL.

This clonotype was seen once. The rearrangement joins TRBV12-3 or TRBV12-4 to TRBJ1-1; D unresolved. The V gene lost 2 bases and the J gene lost 1 base, with 8 bases spanning the gap. CDR3 length: 14 residues. The CDR3 region is CASSLWVENTEAFF. The CDR3 DNA is TGTGCCAGCAGTTTATGGGTGGAGAACACTGAAGCTTTCTTT.

This clonotype has at least ten counts. The J gene is TRBJ2-1, the V gene TRBV20-1, with a possible D match to TRBD2 (6 bases). Trimming stripped 5 bases from V and 0 bases from J, with 8 bases between. In germline, CDR1 is DFQATT, CDR2 SNEGSKA (reference sequence). This CDR3 spans 13 amino acids. CDR3 sequence reads: CSAVRGSYNEQFF. CDR3 nucleotide sequence: TGCAGTGCTGTGCGGGGCTCCTACAATGAGCAGTTCTTC.

The chain employs TRBV6-7 and TRBJ1-5, with 7 bases lining up with TRBD1. TRBV6-7 is marked as an open reading frame, function uncertain. With V trimmed by 2 bases and J by 1 base, 11 bases remained unmatched. There are 18 residues in the CDR3. The CDR3 DNA is TGTGCCAGCAGTTACATGGCAGGGAAGGGGGCGAGCAATCAGCCCCAGCATTTT. It yields the protein CASSYMAGKGASNQPQHF.

A remark on this clonotype: An end of the junction differs from the germline gene, which may be a read error. This CDR3 reads CVISGNSGGEETQYF. The CDR3 DNA is TGTGTCATCAGTGGGAATAGCGGGGGAGAAGAGACCCAGTACTTC. The chain joins TRBV10-3 to TRBJ2-5, with 9 bases identical to TRBD2. The CDR3 has 15 residues. Germline lookup yields CDR1 ENHRY and CDR2 SYGVKD.

This clonotype has a handful of counts. This chain uses TRBV6-1 with TRBJ1-5; the D gene is possibly TRBD1 (5 bases). The CDR3 consists of 16 residues. V lost 6 bases and J lost 3, with 18 bases in between. In germline, CDR1 is MNHNS, CDR2 SASEGT. CDR3 in DNA: TGTGCCAGCAGGCAACAGGACGGGGCTTACAATCAGCCCCAGCATTTT. It specifies CASRQQDGAYNQPQHF.

This chain uses TRBV12-3 or TRBV12-4 with TRBJ1-2, with D perhaps matching TRBD1 (6 bases). The CDR3 runs to 16 residues. V was trimmed by 6 bases and J by 0 bases, leaving 17 bases between them. CDR3 nucleotide sequence: TGTGCCAGCAGGCCCGAAAGGACAGAGTCTAACTATGGCTACACCTTC. Translated: CASRPERTESNYGYTF.

The genes are TRBV5-5 and TRBJ1-3, with D tentatively TRBD1 (6 bases). V lost 6 bases, J lost 3 bases, and 13 bases lay in between. CDR3 length: 14 amino acids. Germline V lookup: CDR1 SGHKS, CDR2 YYEKEE (reference sequence). CDR3: CASTRAGDGNTIYF. In DNA form, the CDR3 reads TGTGCCAGCACACGGGCAGGGGATGGAAACACCATATATTTT.

The CDR3 DNA reads TGCGCCAGCAGCCAAGATGCGGCTGCGACTGAAGCTTTCTTT. Residues: CASSQDAAATEAFF. V is TRBV4-1 and J is TRBJ1-1; D not resolved. The V gene's germline CDR1 is MGHRA and CDR2 YSYEKL. CDR3 size: 14 residues. Trimming pared 0 bases from V and 5 bases from J, leaving 10 bases between.

V is TRBV5-6 and J is TRBJ1-1, with a possible D match to TRBD1 (6 bases). V gave up 4 bases and J gave up 6 bases, with 19 bases separating them. Germline V CDR1 and CDR2: SGHDT, YYEEEE. The CDR3 consists of 15 residues. This CDR3 is CASSPVGVAGAEAFF. The CDR3 bases are TGTGCCAGCAGCCCGGTAGGGGTCGCAGGGGCTGAAGCTTTCTTT.

The sample holds many counts of this clonotype. The genes are TRBV29-1 and TRBJ2-3; tentative D call: TRBD1 (5 bases). The CDR3 has 12 residues. From germline, CDR1 is SQVTM and CDR2 ANQGSEA. Trimming took 4 bases from V and 2 from J, leaving 7 bases between them. This chain's CDR3 is CSVAGATDTQYF. In DNA, the CDR3 is TGCAGCGTTGCTGGGGCCACAGATACGCAGTATTTT.

This clonotype was counted between two and nine times. The V and J genes are TRBV15 and TRBJ1-5; TRBD1 agrees at 7 bases. The germline V gene has CDR1 LNHNV and CDR2 YYDKDF (reference sequence). V gave up 8 bases and J gave up 0 bases; unmatched junction bases: 13. This CDR3 is 17 amino acids long. The CDR3 reads CATREQGSFNSNQPQHF. CDR3 bases: TGTGCCACCCGGGAACAGGGGTCCTTTAATAGCAATCAGCCCCAGCATTTT.

This chain uses TRBV10-3 with TRBJ2-1; D possibly corresponds to TRBD1 (6 bases). The CDR3 loop spans 14 amino acids. The ends were cut back, 9 bases at V and 2 bases at J, with 14 bases in the middle. In germline, CDR1 is ENHRY, CDR2 SYGVKD. The CDR3 spells CAIQDRTAYNEQFF. The CDR3 bases are TGTGCCATACAGGACAGAACTGCCTACAATGAGCAGTTCTTC.

The chain carries TRBV12-3 or TRBV12-4 and TRBJ1-1, with 9 bases lining up with TRBD1. After removal of 6 bases from V and 6 bases from J, the junction contained 11 bases not matched to a gene. This CDR3 region has 15 residues. CDR3 nucleotides: TGTGCCAGCAGAGAAACCGGGACAGGGAGGGCTGAAGCTTTCTTT. Its translation is CASRETGTGRAEAFF.

This chain joins TRBV20-1 and TRBJ2-3; 8 bases match TRBD2. The junction had 10 bases not matched to a gene; V was cut back by 4 bases and J by 7 bases. The germline V gene encodes CDR1 DFQATT and CDR2 SNEGSKA (reference sequence). The CDR3 length is 14 residues. The CDR3 coding sequence is TGCAGTGCTACCCAAAGCGGGAGTAGGAATACGCAGTATTTT. This codes for CSATQSGSRNTQYF.

This clonotype was seen at least ten times. The V call is TRBV7-6, the J call TRBJ2-5; D remains ambiguous. V shed 5 bases and J shed 5 bases, with 9 bases lying between them. The CDR3 extends over 12 amino acids. Germline loops: CDR1 SGHVS, CDR2 FNYEAQ. CDR3 bases: TGTGCCAGCAGCCGACCCGGGGAGACCCAGTACTTC. Translating gives CASSRPGETQYF.

The table lists this clonotype with a few counts. The gene calls are TRBV28 and TRBJ2-3, with TRBD2 matching over 8 bases. The V gene's germline CDR1 is MDHEN and CDR2 SYDVKM. This CDR3 comprises 16 residues. V gave up 4 bases and J gave up 0 bases; unmatched junction bases: 6. The CDR3, as DNA: TGTGCCAGCAGTTCGCTAGCGGGCACAAGCACAGATACGCAGTATTTT. It encodes CASSSLAGTSTDTQYF.

The chain employs TRBV29-1 and TRBJ1-5, with D hard to call. The CDR3 has 15 amino acids. V lost 2 bases and J 4 bases, leaving 15 bases between the germline ends. Germline lookup yields CDR1 SQVTM and CDR2 ANQGSEA. CDR3: CSVEIAAGSNQPQHF. The DNA for the CDR3 is TGCAGCGTTGAAATCGCGGCGGGGAGTAATCAGCCCCAGCATTTT.

This clonotype was seen a handful of times. The chain has TRBV3-1 and TRBJ2-1; 8 positions agree with TRBD2. Germline values: CDR1 LGHDT, CDR2 YNNKEL (reference sequence). V dropped 0 bases and J dropped 8; count of bases not matched to a gene: 0. This CDR3 contains 13 residues. The CDR3 bases are TGTGCCAGCAGCCAAGAACTAGCGGATGAGCAGTTCTTC. Translation: CASSQELADEQFF.

This clonotype was counted between two and nine times. This chain uses TRBV6-1 with TRBJ2-4; 9 bases line up with TRBD1. The CDR3 is made up of 17 amino acids. Losses at the gene ends were 6 bases for V and 1 base for J; bases not matched to a gene: 10. Per germline, CDR1 MNHNS and CDR2 SASEGT. Here the CDR3 DNA reads TGTGCCAGCAGCCTTGCCTCCGGGACAGGGGCCAAAAACATTCAGTACTTC. It yields the protein CASSLASGTGAKNIQYF.